Sequencing of this TCR beta chain was carried out in a study of T cells after yellow fever vaccination. TCRdb passed the 5' RACE reads through MiXCR, listing each CDR3 protein once. The sample lists 250,000 to 400,000 distinct CDR3 sequences; about 4.5% were seen once. Study observations and caveats: Post-booster reappearance was seen for most primary-vaccination clones (about 95% CD4, around 88% CD8). The appearance of a small share of clonotypes in both CD4 and CD8 compartments was observed.

Germline lookup yields CDR1 MNHEY and CDR2 SMNVEV (reference sequence). The V end lost 7 bases, the J end lost 7 bases, and 13 bases lay between the germline ends. This CDR3 has 13 residues. Note on this clonotype: Its antigen remains unidentified.

V is TRBV27 and J is TRBJ2-2; D is possibly TRBD2 (6 bases). The sequence came from a man in his late teens or twenties who received the YFV17D yellow fever vaccine. The sequences come from PBMCs, collected 15 days after the yellow fever booster vaccination. The CDR3 loop is CASNPGTGGELFF. Written as DNA, the CDR3 is TGTGCCAGCAACCCAGGGACTGGCGGGGAGCTGTTTTTT.